This entry features one T cell receptor (beta chain) sequence. How the authors handled the data: Amplification with reference gene primers provided the estimates of nucleated cell counts. TCRdb's table, derived via immunoSEQ multiplex PCR, lists solely in-frame clones and lacks some. V, J and clone size are taken as reported in that table, and D and trimming were inferred from the DNA itself. This sample yields fewer than 250,000 clones, of which roughly 84% are seen a single time; under 12% belongs to the top ten. Those enrolled in Seattle joined during active infection and were followed longitudinally afterward. The CDR3 spans 16 residues. Germline V lookup: CDR1 KGHSH, CDR2 LQKENI. V lost 0 bases and J lost 5, with 16 bases in between. The data originate from a study of blood T cell repertoires in COVID-19. Study in general: The samples span acute and convalescent COVID-19 from the United States, Italy and Spain. PBMCs, B-cell-depleted T cells, or T cells were the source of the cDNA or gDNA that made up the material.

The material sequenced was peripheral blood. This TCR came from a woman aged 80 or over with COVID-19, enrolled during active disease. V gene TRBV18 combines with J gene TRBJ2-5; a weak D match, TRBD2 (6 bases). The CDR3: CASSPPRRGTGETQYF. For the CDR3, the DNA is TGTGCCAGCTCACCACCGAGGCGGGGTACGGGGGAGACCCAGTACTTC.